This T cell receptor beta chain stems from a study of metastatic and nonmetastatic thyroid tumors. Study-wide context: Repertoire comparisons spanned blood and tumor or nodule tissue from malignant and benign thyroid patients. Study-level findings and limits: Benign nodules were reported to have significantly lower TCR beta diversity than malignant thyroid tumors, in blood and tumor.

Nobody among the patients had been given any treatment before thyroid surgery. In the original workflow: Across clinicopathological groups, CDR3 differences served as the basis for building a distant-metastasis classifier for papillary thyroid cancer. TCRdb used MiXCR to call clones anew from the PCR reads. The V and J calls here are based on TCRdb, not the publication. The table has 14,000 or so clones, roughly 28% seen once. The germline CDR1 and CDR2 sequences are ENHRY and SYGVKD. V lost 3 bases and J 6 bases, leaving 12 bases between the germline ends. The CDR3 is 13 residues long. This clone rates as medium-sized. Its antigen is currently unknown.

Sequencing was carried out using blood. The clonotype originates from a female donor with papillary thyroid cancer or a benign thyroid nodule (not recorded which). Some clones in this sample may be carry-over from other donors' samples. The chain uses TRBV10-3 and TRBJ2-7; no clear D gene. In DNA, the CDR3 is TGTGCCATCAGTGATTCGGGTTTTGGCGAGCAGTACTTC. Its translation: CAISDSGFGEQYF.